The clone carrying this TCR beta chain was detected only once. The germline V gene has CDR1 SNHLY and CDR2 FYNNEI. Trimming left V 3 bases short and J 8 bases short, with 19 bases between. CDR3 length: 15 residues. This entry is derived from a study of blood T cell repertoires in COVID-19. Assay used: immunoSEQ multiplex PCR; TCRdb lists only in-frame clones, some missing. The sample includes fewer than 250,000 clones, approximately 90% seen only once; the top ten take around 2.6%. Input material: PBMCs or T cells enriched from blood (not recorded which). This receptor was identified in a woman aged 30 to 39 with acute COVID-19. The chain recombines TRBV2 with TRBJ1-2; D gene ambiguous. The chain's CDR3 is CASSDLQSAVRGYTF. The DNA of the CDR3 is TGTGCCAGCAGTGATCTACAATCGGCGGTAAGGGGCTACACCTTC.